This TCR beta chain appears in the sequencing data of a study of shared clonotypes between healthy human individuals. Background on the study: Per donor, CD8 memory used one plate, CD8 naive used two, CD4 memory used three and CD4 naive used three.

Germline CDR1 reads SGHDT; CDR2 reads YYEEEE. Trimming stripped 1 base from V and 3 bases from J, with 10 bases between. The CDR3 is 14 amino acids. Broader study findings: The study sampled only blood, and tissue repertoires likely differ.

Investigators divided CD4+ cells into CD45RA+ naive and CD45RA-negative memory subsets. Evenly divided among several immunoSEQ plates was the genomic DNA of each subset. The method was immunoSEQ multiplex PCR; TCRdb's version includes in-frame clones alone and lacks a portion of them. The sample has some 2.4 million clones; 80% to 95% are singletons. A word on this clone: Its matching antigen is unknown.

This TCR came from a man between 18 and 29 years old in good health. Some clones in this sample may be carry-over from other donors' samples. The chain uses TRBV5-6 and TRBJ1-2, with D perhaps TRBD1 (5 bases). The source material was naive CD4+ T cells from PBMCs. As for subset: CD45RA+ positively selected. The CDR3 loop reads CASSLFGAYYGYTF. CDR3 nucleotide sequence: TGTGCCAGCAGCTTGTTCGGGGCGTACTATGGCTACACCTTC.